One and the same sample provided the 7 T cell receptor beta chains below, sequenced in a study of cytomegalovirus exposure and HLA in healthy donors (dated by TCRdb to 2015 to 2018). Receptor amplification or capture employed the immunoSEQ multiplex PCR assay. For the multiplex PCR, a mixture combining 60 forward primers for TCR Vbeta segments and 13 reverse primers for TCR Jbeta segments was used. Imported from immuneACCESS, the table was reduced by TCRdb to in-frame sequences with V and J called. These copies leave out some clones; in studies compared against another copy, an unresolved V gene accounts for under half, and the cause of the remainder is not known. This sample holds approximately 200,000 clones; approximately 80% were observed only once. Roughly 1.5% of the sample belongs to the ten largest clones. The sample was PBMCs. These receptors were collected from a girl between 10 and 17 years old in good health and CMV-seronegative.

V gene TRBV20-1 combines with J gene TRBJ2-1; unclear D gene. The V end was cut by 5 bases, the J end by 8 bases, with 10 bases between. Germline loops: CDR1 DFQATT, CDR2 SNEGSKA (reference sequence). This CDR3 spans 11 amino acids. The CDR3 coding sequence is TGCAGTGCTCCCCGGGTCCATGAGCAGTTCTTC. This codes for CSAPRVHEQFF.

The chain carries TRBV2 and TRBJ2-7, with 8 nucleotides matching TRBD1. Trimming removed 2 bases from V and 5 bases from J; junction bases left unmatched: 5. The CDR3 is 14 amino acids. The germline V gene encodes CDR1 SNHLY and CDR2 FYNNEI. CDR3 region: CASSENAGGHEQYF. The CDR3 nucleotides read TGTGCCAGCAGTGAAAATGCAGGGGGCCACGAGCAGTACTTC.

The chain employs TRBV6-1 and TRBJ1-1; D is uncertain. The germline V gene has CDR1 MNHNS and CDR2 SASEGT. Trimming left V 5 bases short and J 0 bases short, with 10 bases between. This CDR3 has 14 residues. CDR3 DNA: TGTGCCAGCAGTTTCACAGCTATGAACACTGAAGCTTTCTTT. Encoded protein: CASSFTAMNTEAFF.

The V call is TRBV6-1, the J call TRBJ1-6; unclear D gene. Germline CDR1 and CDR2: MNHNS and SASEGT. This CDR3 region has 12 residues. Between the trimmed V and J ends, which lost 7 bases and 9 bases, there was a span of 10 bases. CDR3: CASTQRGSPLHF. The CDR3 DNA follows: TGTGCCAGCACCCAAAGAGGTTCACCCCTCCACTTT.

V and J are TRBV6-6 and TRBJ1-1; unclear D gene. The V gene's germline CDR1 is MNHNY and CDR2 SVGAGI (reference sequence). CDR3 length equals 12 residues. V lost 7 bases and J lost 5, with 11 bases in between. In DNA form, the CDR3 reads TGTGCCAGCAATACATGGGAGACTGAAGCTTTCTTT. Amino acid sequence: CASNTWETEAFF.

This clone has a single count. The V and J genes are TRBV30 and TRBJ2-7; 9 nucleotides match TRBD1. The length of the CDR3 is 13 residues. The V gene end was trimmed by 0 bases and the J gene end by 7 bases; junction bases not matched to a gene: 4. Germline-derived CDR1 and CDR2 are GTSNPN and SVGIG (reference sequence). The DNA for the CDR3 is TGTGCCTGGAGTGTTAACAGGGGGCGGGAGCAGTACTTC. This encodes CAWSVNRGREQYF.

In this sample, this clone turned up once. The chain recombines TRBV4-2 with TRBJ2-5; 8 bases are a match to TRBD2. Germline V gene lookup returns CDR1 LGHNA and CDR2 YNFKEQ. This CDR3 region has 18 residues. The J segment lost 4 bases and the V segment lost 1 base, leaving 14 bases of the junction unmatched. For the CDR3, the DNA is TGTGCCAGCAGCCAAGGAAGGGTGGCGGGGGGTCCGGGAGAGACCCAGTACTTC. Protein sequence: CASSQGRVAGGPGETQYF.